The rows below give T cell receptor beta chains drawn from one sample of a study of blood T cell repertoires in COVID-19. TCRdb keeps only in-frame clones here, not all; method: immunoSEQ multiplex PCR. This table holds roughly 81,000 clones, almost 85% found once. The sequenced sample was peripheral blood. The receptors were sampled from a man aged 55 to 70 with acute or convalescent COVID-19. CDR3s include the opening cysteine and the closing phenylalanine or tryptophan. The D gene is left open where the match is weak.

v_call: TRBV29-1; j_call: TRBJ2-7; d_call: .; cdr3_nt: TGCAGCGCGCGGGACACCAACTACGAGCAGTACTTC; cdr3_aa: CSARDTNYEQYF
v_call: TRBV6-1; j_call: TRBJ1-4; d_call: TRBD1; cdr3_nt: TGTGCCAGCAGTGAGGGGACAGGGATTAATGAAAAACTGTTTTTT; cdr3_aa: CASSEGTGINEKLFF
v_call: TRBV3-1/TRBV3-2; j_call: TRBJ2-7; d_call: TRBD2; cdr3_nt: TGTGCCAGCAGCCAAGGTACGGGGGGGAACGAGCAGTACTTC; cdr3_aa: CASSQGTGGNEQYF
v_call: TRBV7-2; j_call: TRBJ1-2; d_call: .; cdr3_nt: TGTGCCAGCAGCTCGTATCTTACAGGGCCTCAGGGCTACACCTTC; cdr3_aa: CASSSYLTGPQGYTF
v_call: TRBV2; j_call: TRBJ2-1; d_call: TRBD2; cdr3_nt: TGTGCCAGCACCCCCCGGGCGGGAGTAACTGAGCAGTTCTTC; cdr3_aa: CASTPRAGVTEQFF
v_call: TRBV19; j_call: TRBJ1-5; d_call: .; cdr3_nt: TGTGCCAGTAGTCCGGGACAACCCAGCAATCAGCCCCAGCATTTT; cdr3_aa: CASSPGQPSNQPQHF
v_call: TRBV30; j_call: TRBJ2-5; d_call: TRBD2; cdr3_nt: TGTGCCTGGAGTTTCCTTAGCGGGGGCCAAGAGACCCAGTACTTC; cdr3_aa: CAWSFLSGGQETQYF
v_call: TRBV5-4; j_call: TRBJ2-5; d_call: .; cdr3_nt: TGTGCCAGCAGCACTCAAGACCAAGAGACCCAGTACTTC; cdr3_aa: CASSTQDQETQYF
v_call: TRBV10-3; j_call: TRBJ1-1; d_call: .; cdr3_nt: TGTGCCACCCGGGAGCTAATGAACACTGAAGCTTTCTTT; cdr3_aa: CATRELMNTEAFF
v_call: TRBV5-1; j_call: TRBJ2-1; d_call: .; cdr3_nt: TGCGCCAGCAGCTGGATGGGGAGCTCCTACAATGAGCAGTTCTTC; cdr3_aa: CASSWMGSSYNEQFF
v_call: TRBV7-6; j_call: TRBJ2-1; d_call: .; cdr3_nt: TGTGCCAGCAGCTTAGCCGGGAGCGCCTACAATGAGCAGTTCTTC; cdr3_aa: CASSLAGSAYNEQFF
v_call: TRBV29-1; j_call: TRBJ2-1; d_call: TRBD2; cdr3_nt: TGCAGCGTAGCCGGGACTAGCGGGCTTAGGAATGAGCAGTTCTTC; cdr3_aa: CSVAGTSGLRNEQFF
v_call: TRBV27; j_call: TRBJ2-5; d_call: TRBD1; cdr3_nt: TGTGCCAGCCACGGGACAGGGTCGGGTGAGACCCAGTACTTC; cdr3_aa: CASHGTGSGETQYF
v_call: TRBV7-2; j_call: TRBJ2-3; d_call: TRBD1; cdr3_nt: TGTGCCAGCAGCTTAGTGGACAGGGCGGGAGATACGCAGTATTTT; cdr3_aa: CASSLVDRAGDTQYF